These T cell receptor beta chains were read from a single sample in a study of shared clonotypes between healthy human individuals. TCRdb's table, derived via immunoSEQ multiplex PCR, lists solely in-frame clones and lacks some. The repertoire holds about 680,000 clones, about two thirds seen once, with 1.8% in the top ten. Sequenced: memory CD4+ T cells sorted from blood. The receptors stem from a woman under 40 in good health. CDR3s include the opening cysteine and the closing phenylalanine or tryptophan. Each record gives: clone size, J gene, D gene, V gene, CDR3 protein, CDR3 DNA. A D gene is named only where the DNA matches it firmly. Size tells how often a clone was seen (once, few, many) or the class of an expanded clone, and some rows leave it out.

clone_size: .; j_call: TRBJ2-1; d_call: .; v_call: TRBV30; cdr3_aa: CAWSRNEQFF; cdr3_nt: TGTGCCTGGAGTCGCAATGAGCAGTTCTTC
clone_size: .; j_call: TRBJ2-3; d_call: .; v_call: TRBV13; cdr3_aa: CASSFVDRGDTQYF; cdr3_nt: TGTGCCAGCAGCTTCGTGGATAGGGGAGATACGCAGTATTTT
clone_size: .; j_call: TRBJ2-7; d_call: TRBD1; v_call: TRBV7-2; cdr3_aa: CASSLEWTGPGEQYF; cdr3_nt: TGTGCCAGCAGCTTAGAGTGGACAGGGCCCGGGGAGCAGTACTTC
clone_size: .; j_call: TRBJ2-7; d_call: .; v_call: TRBV5-4; cdr3_aa: CASSLGPGDYEQYF; cdr3_nt: TGTGCCAGCAGCTTGGGGCCGGGGGACTACGAGCAGTACTTC
clone_size: .; j_call: TRBJ2-1; d_call: .; v_call: TRBV5-1; cdr3_aa: CASSTRDTHYNEQFF; cdr3_nt: TGCGCCAGCAGCACCCGGGACACACACTACAATGAGCAGTTCTTC
clone_size: .; j_call: TRBJ2-2; d_call: .; v_call: TRBV28; cdr3_aa: CASSLIQDGELFF; cdr3_nt: TGTGCCAGCAGTTTAATTCAAGACGGGGAGCTGTTTTTT
clone_size: .; j_call: TRBJ2-2; d_call: .; v_call: TRBV6-6; cdr3_aa: CASSTTSSALTGELFF; cdr3_nt: TGTGCCAGCAGCACGACAAGTTCGGCCCTGACCGGGGAGCTGTTTTTT
clone_size: many; j_call: TRBJ2-5; d_call: TRBD2; v_call: TRBV11-2; cdr3_aa: CASSFGREGETQYF; cdr3_nt: TGTGCCAGCAGCTTTGGACGGGAGGGAGAGACCCAGTACTTC
clone_size: .; j_call: TRBJ1-5; d_call: .; v_call: TRBV27; cdr3_aa: CASSLFGEGNQPQHF; cdr3_nt: TGTGCCAGCAGTTTATTCGGCGAGGGGAATCAGCCCCAGCATTTT
clone_size: .; j_call: TRBJ1-1; d_call: .; v_call: TRBV28; cdr3_aa: CASSQISPKLNTEAFF; cdr3_nt: TGTGCCAGCAGTCAAATATCCCCGAAATTAAACACTGAAGCTTTCTTT
clone_size: few; j_call: TRBJ2-1; d_call: TRBD2; v_call: TRBV5-1; cdr3_aa: CASSELAGGPVGYNEQFF; cdr3_nt: TGCGCCAGCAGCGAACTAGCGGGAGGGCCAGTGGGGTACAATGAGCAGTTCTTC
clone_size: many; j_call: TRBJ1-5; d_call: .; v_call: TRBV19; cdr3_aa: CASTGRGSMPQHF; cdr3_nt: TGTGCCAGTACCGGGCGGGGTTCGATGCCCCAGCATTTT
clone_size: .; j_call: TRBJ2-5; d_call: .; v_call: TRBV2; cdr3_aa: CASRGTGEETQYF; cdr3_nt: TGTGCCAGCAGAGGTACAGGAGAAGAGACCCAGTACTTC
clone_size: .; j_call: TRBJ2-7; d_call: .; v_call: TRBV28; cdr3_aa: CASSSLGVREQYF; cdr3_nt: TGTGCCAGCAGTTCATTAGGGGTTCGCGAGCAGTACTTC
clone_size: .; j_call: TRBJ2-5; d_call: TRBD2; v_call: TRBV19; cdr3_aa: CASSIEASGQETQYF; cdr3_nt: TGTGCCAGTAGTATAGAGGCTAGCGGGCAAGAGACCCAGTACTTC
clone_size: .; j_call: TRBJ2-5; d_call: .; v_call: TRBV4-2; cdr3_aa: CASSKIGQEETQYF; cdr3_nt: TGTGCCAGCAGCAAAATTGGGCAGGAAGAGACCCAGTACTTC
clone_size: .; j_call: TRBJ2-5; d_call: TRBD2; v_call: TRBV4-1; cdr3_aa: CASSAAGAGARETQYF; cdr3_nt: TGCGCCAGCAGCGCGGCTGGAGCGGGAGCCAGAGAGACCCAGTACTTC
clone_size: .; j_call: TRBJ1-3; d_call: .; v_call: TRBV2; cdr3_aa: CASSEGASGNTIYF; cdr3_nt: TGTGCCAGCAGTGAAGGGGCCTCTGGAAACACCATATATTTT
clone_size: .; j_call: TRBJ1-1; d_call: .; v_call: TRBV7-3; cdr3_aa: CASRYTGPMNTEAFF; cdr3_nt: TGTGCCAGCAGATACACGGGACCGATGAACACTGAAGCTTTCTTT
clone_size: few; j_call: TRBJ2-4; d_call: .; v_call: TRBV9; cdr3_aa: CASSVASSLGPGNIQYF; cdr3_nt: TGTGCCAGCAGCGTAGCTTCTAGCTTGGGGCCGGGAAACATTCAGTACTTC
clone_size: .; j_call: TRBJ2-7; d_call: .; v_call: TRBV2; cdr3_aa: CASSDGDTYEQYF; cdr3_nt: TGTGCCAGCAGTGATGGTGACACCTACGAGCAGTACTTC
clone_size: .; j_call: TRBJ1-1; d_call: .; v_call: TRBV7-8; cdr3_aa: CASSVRAGTEAFF; cdr3_nt: TGTGCCAGCAGTGTCAGGGCTGGCACTGAAGCTTTCTTT
clone_size: once; j_call: TRBJ2-7; d_call: TRBD1; v_call: TRBV30; cdr3_aa: CAWTRGLTGDYEQYF; cdr3_nt: TGTGCCTGGACCCGAGGCCTGACAGGGGACTACGAGCAGTACTTC
clone_size: .; j_call: TRBJ2-7; d_call: .; v_call: TRBV28; cdr3_aa: CASSRQTFYEQYF; cdr3_nt: TGTGCCAGCAGTCGACAGACCTTCTACGAGCAGTACTTC
clone_size: .; j_call: TRBJ2-7; d_call: .; v_call: TRBV20-1; cdr3_aa: CSAVYYYEQYF; cdr3_nt: TGCAGTGCTGTTTATTACTACGAGCAGTACTTC
clone_size: few; j_call: TRBJ2-3; d_call: .; v_call: TRBV7-9; cdr3_aa: CASSIGQGLDTQYF; cdr3_nt: TGTGCCAGCAGCATCGGGCAGGGGCTGGATACGCAGTATTTT
clone_size: few; j_call: TRBJ2-3; d_call: TRBD2; v_call: TRBV7-3; cdr3_aa: CASSYSASGSGDTQYF; cdr3_nt: TGTGCCAGCAGCTACTCGGCTAGCGGGAGTGGGGATACGCAGTATTTT
clone_size: few; j_call: TRBJ2-4; d_call: TRBD2; v_call: TRBV28; cdr3_aa: CASSLPRTSGIAKNIQYF; cdr3_nt: TGTGCCAGCAGTTTACCCCGGACTAGCGGGATAGCCAAAAACATTCAGTACTTC
clone_size: .; j_call: TRBJ2-2; d_call: .; v_call: TRBV25-1; cdr3_aa: CASTPQGRGELFF; cdr3_nt: TGTGCCAGCACCCCCCAGGGGCGCGGGGAGCTGTTTTTT
clone_size: .; j_call: TRBJ2-3; d_call: TRBD2; v_call: TRBV5-4; cdr3_aa: CASSLAGGGLATDTQYF; cdr3_nt: TGTGCCAGCAGCTTGGCCGGGGGGGGACTGGCCACAGATACGCAGTATTTT
clone_size: few; j_call: TRBJ1-2; d_call: .; v_call: TRBV9; cdr3_aa: CASSVANTFYGYTF; cdr3_nt: TGTGCCAGCAGCGTAGCTAACACCTTCTATGGCTACACCTTC
clone_size: .; j_call: TRBJ2-6; d_call: .; v_call: TRBV7-3; cdr3_aa: CASSSRGDSSGANVLTF; cdr3_nt: TGTGCCAGCAGCTCCCGGGGCGACAGCTCTGGGGCCAACGTCCTGACTTTC
clone_size: .; j_call: TRBJ2-7; d_call: TRBD2; v_call: TRBV27; cdr3_aa: CASRALSGTSSYEQYF; cdr3_nt: TGTGCCAGCAGGGCCCTGAGCGGGACTAGCTCCTACGAGCAGTACTTC
clone_size: many; j_call: TRBJ2-7; d_call: .; v_call: TRBV28; cdr3_aa: CASGRYEQYF; cdr3_nt: TGTGCCAGCGGCCGCTACGAGCAGTACTTC
clone_size: .; j_call: TRBJ2-1; d_call: .; v_call: TRBV19; cdr3_aa: CASSGLGLAFNEQFF; cdr3_nt: TGTGCCAGTAGTGGCCTAGGGCTAGCGTTCAATGAGCAGTTCTTC
clone_size: once; j_call: TRBJ1-5; d_call: .; v_call: TRBV5-8; cdr3_aa: CASSLRENQPQHF; cdr3_nt: TGTGCCAGCAGCTTGCGGGAGAATCAGCCCCAGCATTTT
clone_size: .; j_call: TRBJ1-1; d_call: .; v_call: TRBV5-1; cdr3_aa: CASSFGAGEGYTEAFF; cdr3_nt: TGCGCCAGCAGCTTTGGGGCAGGGGAGGGGTACACTGAAGCTTTCTTT
clone_size: .; j_call: TRBJ1-4; d_call: .; v_call: TRBV7-9; cdr3_aa: CASSLDRGGEKLFF; cdr3_nt: TGTGCCAGCAGCTTAGATCGGGGTGGGGAAAAACTGTTTTTT
clone_size: .; j_call: TRBJ1-3; d_call: .; v_call: TRBV5-1; cdr3_aa: CASSPDFGNTIYF; cdr3_nt: TGCGCCAGCAGCCCGGATTTTGGAAACACCATATATTTT
clone_size: .; j_call: TRBJ1-4; d_call: .; v_call: TRBV2; cdr3_aa: CASRGGRGNEKLFF; cdr3_nt: TGTGCCAGCAGAGGAGGCAGGGGTAATGAAAAACTGTTTTTT
clone_size: .; j_call: TRBJ1-2; d_call: TRBD1; v_call: TRBV29-1; cdr3_aa: CSVPGTEGDYGYTF; cdr3_nt: TGCAGCGTCCCCGGGACAGAAGGTGACTATGGCTACACCTTC
clone_size: .; j_call: TRBJ1-5; d_call: .; v_call: TRBV27; cdr3_aa: CASRPPGLLNQPQHF; cdr3_nt: TGTGCCAGCAGGCCGCCGGGACTGCTGAATCAGCCCCAGCATTTT
clone_size: .; j_call: TRBJ2-7; d_call: .; v_call: TRBV6-5; cdr3_aa: CASSPTTGEQYF; cdr3_nt: TGTGCCAGCAGCCCGACAACAGGGGAGCAGTACTTC
clone_size: .; j_call: TRBJ2-7; d_call: TRBD2; v_call: TRBV6-6; cdr3_aa: CASSYGQTSGNYEQYF; cdr3_nt: TGTGCCAGCAGTTACGGGCAAACTAGCGGGAACTACGAGCAGTACTTC